This paragraph reports one T cell receptor beta chain. This receptor's antigen is unknown. Base qualities were left out, and no much larger clone turns up one base away. The cohort was made up of approximately 670 healthy bone marrow donors. At the time of sampling, every cohort member was nominally healthy, though immune exposures that went unrecorded were likely present. The donor tested CMV seropositive and was one of the 289 seropositive cohort members. A peripheral blood sample was provided by each donor, and peripheral blood mononuclear cells were used for TCR beta sequencing. The Qiagen DNeasy Blood Extraction Kit was used to extract genomic DNA from the blood cell samples. The CDR3 numbers 14 residues from cysteine through phenylalanine. Kept here is only the CDR3 DNA, which spans 42 bases and is read in frame from base 1. Trimming leaves V shorter by 3 bases and J shorter by 3 bases, with the junction holding 4 bases beyond the gene matches. CDR1 and CDR2 are drawn from the germline V gene (reference sequence): LNHDA, SQIVND.

The data were obtained in a study of cytomegalovirus exposure and HLA in healthy donors (dated by TCRdb to the late 2010s). Regarding the study in general: According to an earlier analysis of several hundred of the donors, some 180 million T cells yielded roughly 110 million unique TCR beta sequences and around 280 Gb of sequence data. Roughly 300 gigabases of sequencing data and approximately 85 million unique TCR sequences were included in an early release covering over 600 HLA-typed donors. Of the 300 to 500 genotyped donors, 75% to 85% were placed in the genetic ancestry cluster associated with self-reported Caucasian donors. The study was designed to test whether signatures of past pathogen exposure could be identified by cataloging public T cell receptors. The study profiled the T cell repertoires of fewer than 850 subjects by immunosequencing and related them to cytomegalovirus serostatus. Along with the approximately 650-subject first cohort, a separate validation cohort of 120 different subjects was used. High-throughput TCR immunosequencing, statistical association of individual TCRs with disease status, and machine learning were combined to predict cytomegalovirus infection status. In a later analysis, previously published TCR beta repertoires from 550 to 700 donors were re-analyzed and high-resolution HLA genotyping was added so that TCR occurrence patterns could be studied. In the later analysis, no new phenotypic data were used to find candidate immune exposures; instead, reliance was placed on TCR beta sequences and their occurrence across donors. An earlier analysis of some 600 of the donors applied high-throughput TCR beta sequencing to assess whether each TCR beta V gene segment acted as functional or pseudogenic. Alongside the repertoire data, information on donor age, sex, ethnicity and CMV serostatus was compiled. A later genetic analysis used genome-wide SNP genotypes for 398 of the 666 donors, treating that subset as a discovery cohort. Every repertoire in the discovery cohort had been generated on one and the same sequencing platform. Class I and class II HLA loci were covered by the typing at four-digit resolution. Typing coverage differed by locus: A, B, C, DRB1 and DQB1 were typed in about 620-640 donors, DQA1 in roughly 500, DPA1 in some 610, and DPB1 in 400 to 490. Because of strong linkage in the cohort, roughly five DR-DQ haplotypes were treated as single units for association and clustering. Among several hundred genotyped donors of the cohort, an average of around 220,000 unique TCR beta nucleotide sequences was sequenced per donor, of which approximately 18% were non-productive. Study-wide conclusions, independent of this receptor: A further reported finding was that TCR beta sequences accurately predicted the HLA-A and HLA-B alleles for most subjects in the first cohort. Cytomegalovirus status was reported to be diagnosed by the classifier with high specificity and sensitivity in both the original and validation cohorts. Approximately 18 rarely observed V segments, including chromosome 9 orphons, were excluded from the earlier analysis of some 590 of the donors because counts were too low. Correlated functional status among segregating V segments might be attributable to linkage disequilibrium, but an unknown experimental factor could not be ruled out. A later analysis found that TCR association rates varied across HLA loci, with DRB1 alleles showing the most associated TCRs and HLA-C alleles the fewest. In a later genetic analysis, fewer N-insertions in productive TCRs were reported among donors in an Asian-associated ancestry cluster than the roughly 670-donor mean. This cohort had only TCR beta chains sequenced, and the lack of alpha or paired-chain data limited which features could be detected. A few of the identified cytomegalovirus-associated TCR beta chains were confirmed in vitro to be specific for cytomegalovirus antigens. Presence/absence analyses assumed roughly uniform sequencing depth across donors, an assumption that may not hold. For the cohort, immune exposure information was limited to CMV serostatus. In an earlier analysis of under 600 of the donors, most TCR beta V segments were observed in productive rearrangements about 90% or about 30% of the time, broadly matching IMGT annotations. Specific HLA alleles were associated with 15,000 to 20,000 TCR beta sequences at a false discovery rate of 0.05 in a later analysis. The sequencing pipeline was judged likely to have produced a cluster of highly shared sequence variants as a technical artifact. Assigning TCR associations to individual alleles was difficult when HLA alleles, especially DR and DQ, strongly co-occurred. Most CMV-associated TCR beta chains appeared to be HLA-restricted in a later analysis, and the HLA associations seemed to be driven largely by CMV exposure. Some IMGT-functional V segments, including TRBV6-2 and TRBV6-3, could not be told apart with the 87-base-pair reads, so those segments were excluded. An association between a missense DCLRE1C variant and V-gene and J-gene trimming of TCR beta chains was found in a later genetic analysis and replicated in an independent cohort. The authors suggested that the approach could potentially be extended to other disease states and immunological phenotypes. The study gave a list of about 150 TCR beta chains associated with cytomegalovirus. Because HLA typing was unavailable for some donors at each locus, only the typed subset was used in association tests. While some public TCRs were present in many individuals, most TCR sequences turned up only very rarely across donors. A later analysis reported that several top co-occurrence clusters appeared linked to parvovirus B19, influenza, CMV and Epstein-Barr virus. Compared with equally common non-associated chains, HLA-associated TCR beta chains in a later analysis were more clonally expanded and had lower generation probabilities.

The library was made by the immunoSEQ multiplex PCR assay. For the multiplex PCR, a mixture combining 60 forward primers for TCR Vbeta segments and 13 reverse primers for TCR Jbeta segments was used. Amplification of the CDR3 region of rearranged TCR beta genes was performed with a multiplex PCR assay on genomic DNA. The amplified TCR beta libraries were sequenced on the Illumina HiSeq System as 87-base-pair reads. The original methods were these. Across the roughly 700 repertoires, a later analysis counted roughly 77 million unique TCR beta chains, roughly 11 million of which were shared by at least two donors. A nearest-neighbor algorithm error-corrected the raw reads and collapsed the reads into unique sequences, merging closely related sequences to remove PCR and sequencing errors. To assign V, D and J gene segments, CDR3 sequences were aligned to IMGT reference sequences. Each retained sequence needed at least a six-nucleotide match to both a V gene segment and a J gene segment. A rearrangement was called productive if the CDR3 had no stop codons and remained in frame with V and J, and every other rearrangement was called non-productive. Following IMGT convention, CDR3 was defined as the stretch from the second conserved V-encoded cysteine up to the conserved J-encoded phenylalanine. In an earlier analysis of around 600 of the donors, sequences lacking an unambiguous match to a single V gene segment were excluded. An earlier analysis of a few hundred of the donors classified V segments as functional when productive rearrangements were above 56.7% and as segregating when the standard deviation between donors was above 5%. A statistical classification framework was built to diagnose cytomegalovirus status from the catalog of TCR beta chain sequences. In a later analysis, TCR nucleotide sequences were compared against IMGT/GENE-DB human TR gene sequences so that V and J genes could be assigned. A later analysis assigned CDR3 sequences and most-parsimonious VDJ recombination scenarios with the TCRdist pipeline. A later analysis defined each TCR beta chain by its CDR3 amino acid sequence plus V-gene family, and excluded reads lacking a unique V-gene family. A later analysis removed 592 highly shared, low-generation-probability nucleotide sequences to deal with suspected cross-contamination and a sequencing artifact. For each public chain, a later analysis derived a clonal expansion index from normalized ranks of inferred template counts within each repertoire. Generation probabilities in a later analysis came from a VDJ recombination model fitted to out-of-frame rearrangements, and those results were checked against IGoR. Hypergeometric tests were used in a later analysis to score TCR-TCR, TCR-HLA and TCR-CMV co-occurrence, with a repertoire-size bias correction applied to the TCR pairs. False discovery rates were estimated in a later analysis by permuting HLA or CMV assignments 20 times. In a later analysis, co-occurring TCRs were grouped with DBSCAN, and TCRdist sequence similarity was added when clustering was performed within HLA-allele-positive subsets. Co-occurrence clustering excluded repertoires with fewer than 30,000 or more than 120,000 public chains, plus five with anomalous nucleotide sharing. Imported from immuneACCESS, the table was reduced by TCRdb to in-frame sequences with V and J called. These copies leave out some clones; in studies compared against another copy, an unresolved V gene accounts for under half, and the cause of the remainder is not known. That table gives V, J and clone size, and the DNA gave D and trimming. Counted in this sample were around 99,000 clones; 82% of them appeared once. The ten largest clones represent roughly 2.7% of the sample.

Recombination linked TRBV19 to TRBJ1-2, and 7 bases in between align with TRBD1. The sequenced sample was PBMCs. The TCR originated in a man younger than 40 in good health and CMV-seropositive. The DNA reads as follows: TGTGCCAGTAGTATCCAAGGACAGGACTATGGCTACACCTTC. This encodes CASSIQGQDYGYTF.